Below, 30 T cell receptor beta chains from the same sample are listed, as sequenced in a study of blood T cell repertoires in COVID-19. Method: immunoSEQ multiplex PCR; TCRdb's copy keeps in-frame clones and lacks some. Found here are about 250,000 clones, over 90% of them singletons; the top ten hold around 0.83%. The sequenced sample was peripheral blood. The receptor set was obtained from a man aged 25 to 45 with COVID-19, enrolled during active disease.

The chain couples TRBV6-2 or TRBV6-3 to TRBJ1-6; 9 bases are shared with TRBD1. Germline loops: CDR1 MNHEY, CDR2 SVGEGT. This CDR3 contains 17 residues. Trimming removed 4 bases from V and 0 bases from J; junction bases left unmatched: 4. CDR3 amino acids: CASSSDRGTSYNSPLHF. CDR3 nucleotides: TGTGCCAGCAGTTCAGACAGGGGGACCTCCTATAATTCACCCCTCCACTTT.

J is TRBJ2-1 and V is TRBV18; the match to TRBD2 covers 11 bases. V dropped 3 bases and J dropped 4; count of bases not matched to a gene: 8. CDR3 length: 17 residues. Germline V gene lookup returns CDR1 KGHSH and CDR2 LQKENI. This chain's CDR3 is CASSPFGTSGPYNEQFF. DNA for the CDR3: TGTGCCAGCTCACCGTTTGGGACTAGCGGCCCATACAATGAGCAGTTCTTC. Full variable domain (outside the CDR3, taken from reference TRBV18 and TRBJ2-1): NAGVMQNPRHLVRRRGQEARLRCSPMKGHSHVYWYRQLPEEGLKFMVYLQKENIIDESGMPKERFSAEFPKEGPSILRIQQVVRGDSAAYFCASSPFGTSGPYNEQFFGPGTRLTVL.

As to this clone: Other nucleotide sequences from this sample produce the same CDR3. The chain uses TRBV12-5 and TRBJ1-5; TRBD1 agrees at 11 bases. Germline V gene lookup returns CDR1 LGHNT and CDR2 FRNRAP. The CDR3 length is 17 residues. V was clipped by 6 bases and J by 0 bases; unmatched bases: 7. In nucleotides, the CDR3 is TGTGCTAGTGGCCGTGGACAGGGGGCCTATAGCAATCAGCCCCAGCATTTT. It specifies CASGRGQGAYSNQPQHF. The variable domain in full, completed from reference TRBV12-5 and TRBJ1-5, reads DARVTQTPRHKVTEMGQEVTMRCQPILGHNTVFWYRQTMMQGLELLAYFRNRAPLDDSGMPKDRFSAEMPDATLATLKIQPSEPRDSAVYFCASGRGQGAYSNQPQHFGDGTRLSIL.

The chain recombines TRBV5-1 with TRBJ2-7; D is possibly TRBD1 (5 bases). This CDR3 comprises 13 residues. Germline V gene sequence: CDR1 SGHRS, CDR2 YFSETQ. V was clipped by 2 bases and J by 7 bases, with 13 bases between them. In DNA, the CDR3 is TGCGCCAGCAGCTTTGATCCAGGGCGAGAGCAGTACTTC. Amino acid sequence: CASSFDPGREQYF.

The V and J genes are TRBV5-6 and TRBJ1-1, with 7 bases matching TRBD1. Losses at the gene ends were 4 bases for V and 2 bases for J; bases not matched to a gene: 8. Looked up from germline, CDR1 is SGHDT and CDR2 is YYEEEE. This CDR3 has 15 residues. The CDR3 DNA is TGTGCCAGCAGCGAGAGATACAGGGGTAACACTGAAGCTTTCTTT. This codes for CASSERYRGNTEAFF.

V is TRBV3-1 (or the pseudogene TRBV3-2) and J is TRBJ2-3; 10 bases fit TRBD2. Germline V gene data show CDR1 as LGHDT and CDR2 as YNNKEL (reference sequence). With V trimmed by 2 bases and J by 4 bases, 12 bases remained unmatched. The CDR3 is made up of 18 amino acids. CDR3 in amino acids: CASSQPQGLAGAADTQYF. The CDR3 DNA is TGTGCCAGCAGCCAACCCCAGGGGCTAGCGGGGGCGGCAGATACGCAGTATTTT.

In its sample, this clone was seen once. The gene calls are TRBV12-3 or TRBV12-4 and TRBJ1-5; tentative D call: TRBD1 (6 bases). V shed 8 bases and J shed 1 base, with 9 bases lying between them. The CDR3 runs to 13 residues. The CDR3: CASVRGSNQPQHF. Written as DNA, the CDR3 is TGTGCCAGCGTGAGGGGGAGCAATCAGCCCCAGCATTTT.

The chain couples TRBV15 to TRBJ2-5; 13 bases match TRBD2. V shed 4 bases, J shed 0 bases, and the junction held 8 bases outside the gene matches. The CDR3 is 18 residues long. CDR1 and CDR2 (germline): LNHNV, YYDKDF (reference sequence). CDR3: CATSTQGLAGVYQETQYF. CDR3 in DNA: TGTGCCACCAGCACCCAAGGACTAGCGGGGGTTTACCAAGAGACCCAGTACTTC.

J is TRBJ2-2 and V is TRBV5-1; D ambiguous. The CDR3 loop spans 15 amino acids. The V and J ends lost 4 bases and 4 bases respectively, with 14 bases between them. CDR1 SGHRS and CDR2 YFSETQ come from the germline V gene. This CDR3 is CASSRGWLGTGELFF. The DNA of the CDR3 is TGCGCCAGCAGCCGAGGCTGGTTGGGCACCGGGGAGCTGTTTTTT. Variable domain in full (rest from reference TRBV5-1 and TRBJ2-2): KAGVTQTPRYLIKTRGQQVTLSCSPISGHRSVSWYQQTPGQGLQFLFEYFSETQRNKGNFPGRFSGRQFSNSRSEMNVSTLELGDSALYLCASSRGWLGTGELFFGEGSRLTVL.

The rearrangement uses TRBV5-4 and TRBJ2-3, with 10 bases identical to TRBD2. Germline V gene sequence: CDR1 SGHNT, CDR2 YYREEE (reference sequence). The CDR3 is made up of 15 amino acids. V lost 2 bases and J lost 5; bases outside the gene matches: 5. In nucleotides, the CDR3 is TGTGCCAGCAGCTTAAGCGGGGGGGCTGGAGATACGCAGTATTTT. It codes for CASSLSGGAGDTQYF.

V usage is TRBV5-5 and J usage is TRBJ2-7; maybe TRBD2 (6 bases). This CDR3 has 16 amino acids. Deletions cut 4 bases from V and 3 bases from J, with 20 bases between. Germline CDR1 is SGHKS and CDR2 is YYEKEE (reference sequence). The CDR3: CASSPPGVTGFYEQYF. As DNA, the CDR3 is TGTGCCAGCAGCCCACCGGGAGTAACGGGCTTCTACGAGCAGTACTTC.

The rearrangement uses TRBV7-2 and TRBJ1-1; D uncertain. The CDR3 contains 14 residues. Looked up from germline, CDR1 is SGHTA and CDR2 is FQGNSA. V lost 3 bases and J lost 3, with 11 bases in between. CDR3 sequence reads: CASSFVGRDTEAFF. Written as DNA, the CDR3 is TGTGCCAGCAGCTTCGTCGGGAGGGACACTGAAGCTTTCTTT. Filled out from reference TRBV7-2 and TRBJ1-1, the complete variable domain reads GAGVSQSPSNKVTEKGKDVELRCDPISGHTALYWYRQSLGQGLEFLIYFQGNSAPDKSGLPSDRFSAERTGGSVSTLTIQRTQQEDSAVYLCASSFVGRDTEAFFGQGTRLTVV.

V usage is TRBV4-1 and J usage is TRBJ1-1; 8 bases line up with TRBD1. This CDR3 region has 20 residues. V shed 0 bases, J shed 2 bases, and the junction held 17 bases outside the gene matches. The germline gives CDR1 MGHRA, CDR2 YSYEKL. CDR3 region: CASSQDRAGGFVRPNTEAFF. CDR3 nucleotides: TGCGCCAGCAGCCAAGATCGGGCAGGGGGCTTCGTCCGACCTAACACTGAAGCTTTCTTT.

The genes are TRBV14 and TRBJ1-1; TRBD1 agrees at 7 bases. This CDR3 is 17 amino acids long. Unmatched junction bases numbered 7, after V lost 0 bases and J lost 0 bases. In germline, CDR1 is SGHDN, CDR2 FVKESK. CDR3 region: CASSQDKGAGMNTEAFF. DNA of the CDR3: TGTGCCAGCAGCCAAGATAAGGGGGCAGGAATGAACACTGAAGCTTTCTTT.

This clone appeared a single time. J is TRBJ1-2 and V is TRBV15; no clear D gene. Looked up from germline, CDR1 is LNHNV and CDR2 is YYDKDF (reference sequence). The CDR3 totals 12 residues. V lost 0 bases and J 5 bases, leaving 4 bases between the germline ends. CDR3 nucleotides: TGTGCCACCAGCAGAGATCAGTATGGCTACACCTTC. Protein product: CATSRDQYGYTF.

CDR3 nucleotide sequence: TGTGCCAGCAGTTTATTCGGGGACAGGGGTCATCCCAACACTGAAGCTTTCTTT. Its protein product is CASSLFGDRGHPNTEAFF. The chain uses TRBV27 and TRBJ1-1; 10 bases agree with TRBD1. Losses at the gene ends were 1 base for V and 2 bases for J; bases not matched to a gene: 10. The CDR3 contains 18 residues. CDR1 and CDR2 from the germline V gene are MNHEY and SMNVEV (reference sequence).

CDR3 nucleotide sequence: TGTGCCAGCAGCTTAGTTGTCCGAGGGTTGGACACTGAAGCTTTCTTT. Its protein is CASSLVVRGLDTEAFF. This chain links TRBV7-9 with TRBJ1-1, with D hard to call. The CDR3 contains 16 residues. Germline V CDR1 and CDR2: SEHNR, FQNEAQ (reference sequence). Trimming shortened V by 1 base and J by 3 bases, and 15 bases separated the two germline ends.

V and J are TRBV4-2 and TRBJ2-3, with 11 bases aligning to TRBD1. CDR3 length equals 17 residues. The trim removed 1 base at V and 4 bases at J, leaving 7 bases unmatched. CDR1 is LGHNA, CDR2 YNFKEQ, per germline. The CDR3 reads CASSQGTGGGLSDTQYF. The DNA of the CDR3 is TGTGCCAGCAGCCAAGGGACAGGGGGCGGGCTGTCAGATACGCAGTATTTT.

This chain uses TRBV7-9 with TRBJ2-2; 7 positions match TRBD2. This CDR3 comprises 15 residues. V lost 1 base and J lost 4; bases outside the gene matches: 3. CDR1 is SEHNR and CDR2 is FQNEAQ in the germline V gene (reference sequence). The CDR3, as DNA: TGTGCCAGCAGCTTAGGCGGGGGTGTCACCGGGGAGCTGTTTTTT. Encoded protein: CASSLGGGVTGELFF.

V is TRBV7-9 and J is TRBJ1-6; D may be TRBD1 (5 bases). Germline V gene data show CDR1 as SEHNR and CDR2 as FQNEAQ (reference sequence). V was pared by 3 bases and J by 7 bases, with 13 bases between. The CDR3 runs to 15 residues. The CDR3, as DNA: TGTGCCAGCAGCTTGTCTGGGGAGGGGAATTCACCCCTCCACTTT. It encodes CASSLSGEGNSPLHF.

This clone was seen only once. The V gene is TRBV3-1 (or the pseudogene TRBV3-2), the J gene TRBJ1-2, with D possibly TRBD1 on 6 matching bases. The CDR3 runs to 14 residues. Trimming took 3 bases from V and 0 from J, leaving 8 bases between them. Per the germline V gene, CDR1 is LGHDT and CDR2 is YNNKEL (reference sequence). CDR3 in amino acids: CASSHDRTNYGYTF. The CDR3, as DNA: TGTGCCAGCAGCCACGACAGGACTAACTATGGCTACACCTTC.

The V and J genes are TRBV11-2 and TRBJ1-1; D ambiguous. This CDR3 comprises 11 residues. Between the trimmed V and J ends, which lost 1 base and 8 bases, there was a span of 5 bases. CDR1 is SGHAT and CDR2 is FQNNGV in the germline V gene. CDR3 amino acids: CASSLGQEAFF. CDR3 DNA sequence: TGTGCCAGCAGCTTAGGACAAGAAGCTTTCTTT.

The chain uses TRBV7-9 and TRBJ2-5, with TRBD2 as a possible D gene (6 bases). This CDR3 is built from 15 residues. The germline V and J ends were trimmed by 3 bases and 5 bases, with 16 bases remaining between them. Germline assignment: CDR1 SEHNR and CDR2 FQNEAQ (reference sequence). The CDR3 loop is CASSFSGEGLETQYF. CDR3 in DNA: TGTGCCAGCAGCTTTTCGGGAGAGGGCCTCGAGACCCAGTACTTC.

The chain combines TRBV7-9 with TRBJ2-3; D is unresolved. Between the trimmed V and J ends, which lost 11 bases and 4 bases, there was a span of 10 bases. The germline V gene encodes CDR1 SEHNR and CDR2 FQNEAQ (reference sequence). CDR3 length equals 11 residues. The CDR3 is CAARRSDTQYF. The CDR3 DNA reads TGTGCCGCTAGACGGTCAGATACGCAGTATTTT.

This chain joins TRBV7-9 and TRBJ1-2; D is perhaps TRBD1 (5 bases). The V end lost 5 bases, the J end lost 6 bases, and 22 bases lay between the germline ends. CDR3 length: 16 residues. Germline V gene lookup returns CDR1 SEHNR and CDR2 FQNEAQ (reference sequence). In DNA, the CDR3 is TGTGCCAGCAGCCTCCACCCAGGGTCTGGGTTTAATGGCTACACCTTC. This gives the protein CASSLHPGSGFNGYTF. The whole variable domain, filled in from reference TRBV7-9 and TRBJ1-2, reads DTGVSQNPRHKITKRGQNVTFRCDPISEHNRLYWYRQTLGQGPEFLTYFQNEAQLEKSRLLSDRFSAERPKGSFSTLEIQRTEQGDSAMYLCASSLHPGSGFNGYTFGSGTRLTVV.

J is TRBJ1-6 and V is TRBV5-1; D might be TRBD1 (5 bases). Germline loops: CDR1 SGHRS, CDR2 YFSETQ. Trimming shortened V by 0 bases and J by 11 bases, and 12 bases separated the two germline ends. The length of the CDR3 is 14 residues. CDR3 nucleotide sequence: TGCGCCAGCAGCTTGGCACAGGATTACGCACCCCTCCACTTT. It yields the protein CASSLAQDYAPLHF.

J is TRBJ1-1 and V is TRBV4-1; tentative D call: TRBD1 (5 bases). V lost 0 bases and J 6 bases, leaving 14 bases between the germline ends. This CDR3 is 15 amino acids long. Germline lookup yields CDR1 MGHRA and CDR2 YSYEKL. The CDR3 here is CASSQDDDSIAEAFF. The CDR3 nucleotides read TGCGCCAGCAGCCAAGACGACGACAGTATCGCTGAAGCTTTCTTT.

The chain combines TRBV7-3 with TRBJ1-1; 7 positions agree with TRBD1. This CDR3 contains 13 residues. Germline loops: CDR1 SGHTA, CDR2 FQGTGA. The V gene end was trimmed by 0 bases and the J gene end by 8 bases; junction bases not matched to a gene: 3. The CDR3 region is CASSLTGGLEAFF. The CDR3 coding sequence is TGTGCCAGCAGCTTAACAGGGGGCCTGGAAGCTTTCTTT.

This clone is a singleton in its sample. Here the CDR3 reads CASAEEEKLFF. The CDR3 coding sequence is TGTGCCAGCGCGGAAGAAGAAAAACTGTTTTTT. The chain has TRBV2 and TRBJ1-4, with unresolved D. Trimming cost V 8 bases and J 8 bases, with 9 bases left between them. The CDR3 length is 11 residues. The germline V gene encodes CDR1 SNHLY and CDR2 FYNNEI.

The CDR3 bases are TGTGCCAGCAGCTTGGGACGGCGGGGTTATTCACCCCTCCACTTT. This translates into CASSLGRRGYSPLHF. J is TRBJ1-6 and V is TRBV5-6, with no clear D. The germline V gene has CDR1 SGHDT and CDR2 YYEEEE. V lost 0 bases to trimming and J lost 8 bases, with 12 bases between them. The CDR3 consists of 15 residues.